The 29 T cell receptor beta chains below were found in one sample sequenced in a study of blood T cell repertoires in COVID-19. Clones were sequenced by immunoSEQ multiplex PCR, and TCRdb holds only the in-frame ones, with some missing. The table records some 280,000 clones, 75% to 90% of them present only once. Sequenced input: peripheral blood. Receptor source: a woman aged 60-75 years with acute or convalescent COVID-19.

In this sample, this clone turned up a few times. This rearrangement joins TRBV7-2 to TRBJ2-7; 10 bases map to TRBD1. The germline V gene encodes CDR1 SGHTA and CDR2 FQGNSA. The CDR3 loop spans 16 amino acids. V was pared by 0 bases and J by 3 bases, with 5 bases of the junction left unmatched. CDR3 in amino acids: CASSLAPGQGIYEQYF. For the CDR3, the DNA is TGTGCCAGCAGCTTAGCCCCGGGACAGGGGATCTACGAGCAGTACTTC.

The chain has TRBV19 and TRBJ1-2; D is uncertain. The CDR3 covers 12 residues. Trimming took 3 bases from V and 8 from J, leaving 10 bases between them. Per germline, CDR1 LNHDA and CDR2 SQIVND (reference sequence). In DNA form, the CDR3 reads TGTGCCAGTAGTATTCGGGGAGCCGGCTACACCTTC. It specifies CASSIRGAGYTF.

The chain recombines TRBV24-1 with TRBJ1-2; 11 nucleotides align to TRBD1. This CDR3 has 16 amino acids. The junction had 5 bases not matched to a gene; V was cut back by 2 bases and J by 4 bases. Germline V gene data show CDR1 as KGHDR and CDR2 as SFDVKD. CDR3 sequence: CATSDSGTGGIYGYTF. The CDR3 nucleotides are TGTGCCACCAGTGATTCCGGGACAGGGGGAATCTATGGCTACACCTTC.

CDR3 bases: TGTGCCAGCAGTCTTAGCGGGGGGGCCCAAGATACGCAGTATTTT. Amino acids: CASSLSGGAQDTQYF. The V and J genes are TRBV5-8 and TRBJ2-3; 11 nucleotides match TRBD2. V lost 5 bases and J lost 5; bases outside the gene matches: 7. The CDR3 loop spans 15 amino acids. Germline V lookup: CDR1 SGHTS, CDR2 YDEGEE. Full variable domain (missing parts from reference TRBV5-8 and TRBJ2-3): EAGVTQSPTHLIKTRGQQATLRCSPISGHTSVYWYQQALGLGLQFLLWYDEGEERNRGNFPPRFSGRQFPNYSSELNVNALELEDSALYLCASSLSGGAQDTQYFGPGTRLTVL.

This clone was recorded a few times. The chain links TRBV9 to TRBJ1-3, with a possible D match to TRBD1 (5 bases). Germline CDR1 is SGDLS and CDR2 is YYNGEE. The CDR3 loop spans 13 amino acids. The germline V and J ends were trimmed by 4 bases and 0 bases, with 5 bases remaining between them. DNA for the CDR3: TGTGCCAGCAGCCAGGGCTCTGGAAACACCATATATTTT. Translated, it gives CASSQGSGNTIYF.

The chain is built from TRBV7-3 and TRBJ2-5; a weak D match, TRBD1 (5 bases). The CDR3 has 16 amino acids. The V gene's germline CDR1 is SGHTA and CDR2 FQGTGA. Trimming shortened V by 0 bases and J by 2 bases, and 13 bases separated the two germline ends. CDR3 loop: CASSLTRMSGQETQYF. CDR3 bases: TGTGCCAGCAGCTTAACGCGAATGTCAGGGCAAGAGACCCAGTACTTC.

V gene TRBV10-1 combines with J gene TRBJ2-1; D gene uncertain. The CDR3 length is 8 residues. Germline lookup yields CDR1 WNHNN and CDR2 SYGVQD (reference sequence). The V and J ends lost 11 bases and 12 bases respectively, with 8 bases between them. As DNA, the CDR3 is TGCGCCCACCTAGTGCAGTTCTTC. This translates into CAHLVQFF.

The chain is built from TRBV6-2 or TRBV6-3 and TRBJ2-4; TRBD2 is a possible D gene (5 bases). Germline V gene sequence: CDR1 MNHEY, CDR2 SVGEGT. The ends were cut back, 2 bases at V and 12 bases at J, with 8 bases in the middle. The CDR3 runs to 11 residues. This chain's CDR3 is CASSYPGTQYF. CDR3 sequence (DNA): TGTGCCAGCAGTTACCCGGGAACTCAGTACTTC.

This chain joins TRBV19 and TRBJ1-2, with 8 bases lining up with TRBD1. Trimming removed 6 bases from V and 4 bases from J; junction bases left unmatched: 7. CDR1 is LNHDA and CDR2 is SQIVND in the germline V gene (reference sequence). The CDR3 has 14 amino acids. CDR3: CASSLGQGTYGYTF. Written as DNA, the CDR3 is TGTGCCAGTAGCCTCGGACAGGGTACCTATGGCTACACCTTC.

J is TRBJ1-1 and V is TRBV28; D call uncertain. Trimming removed 2 bases at V and 1 base at J, with 5 bases between. The CDR3 is made up of 13 amino acids. Germline CDR1 MDHEN, CDR2 SYDVKM. The CDR3 DNA reads TGTGCCAGCAGTTTAGAGTGGAACACTGAAGCTTTCTTT. It translates to CASSLEWNTEAFF.

The chain combines TRBV19 with TRBJ1-6, with TRBD1 identical over 8 bases. This CDR3 spans 14 amino acids. Germline V CDR1 and CDR2: LNHDA, SQIVND (reference sequence). With V trimmed by 5 bases and J by 7 bases, 4 bases remained unmatched. CDR3 loop: CASSSQGANSPLHF. As DNA, the CDR3 is TGTGCCAGTAGTTCGCAGGGGGCGAATTCACCCCTCCACTTT.

The J gene is TRBJ1-1, the V gene TRBV5-1, with TRBD1 identical over 7 bases. Germline V gene sequence: CDR1 SGHRS, CDR2 YFSETQ. CDR3 length equals 14 residues. V shed 4 bases, J shed 2 bases, and the junction held 5 bases outside the gene matches. The CDR3, as DNA: TGCGCCAGCAGCATCGGGACAGATAACACTGAAGCTTTCTTT. Translating it yields CASSIGTDNTEAFF.

This chain links TRBV19 with TRBJ2-2; no reliable D call. Germline loops: CDR1 LNHDA, CDR2 SQIVND (reference sequence). The ends were cut back, 6 bases at V and 7 bases at J, with 9 bases in the middle. The CDR3 contains 12 residues. The CDR3 bases are TGTGCCAGTAGACCGGTCGTCGGGGAGCTGTTTTTT. Translated: CASRPVVGELFF.

V usage is TRBV7-9 and J usage is TRBJ1-2; no reliable D call. The CDR3 consists of 14 residues. Germline CDR1 and CDR2: SEHNR and FQNEAQ (reference sequence). V was clipped by 1 base and J by 3 bases, with 9 bases between them. CDR3 in amino acids: CASSLVRGYYGYTF. The CDR3 coding sequence is TGTGCCAGCAGCTTAGTGAGAGGATACTATGGCTACACCTTC.

The rearrangement joins TRBV6-1 to TRBJ1-2, with D perhaps matching TRBD1 (5 bases). The CDR3 has 14 amino acids. Trimming shortened V by 3 bases and J by 4 bases, and 12 bases separated the two germline ends. Germline CDR1 is MNHNS and CDR2 is SASEGT. CDR3 DNA: TGTGCCAGCAGTGACAGGGATCGTCCCTATGGCTACACCTTC. It translates to CASSDRDRPYGYTF.

This sequence joins TRBV5-1 and TRBJ1-2; D unclear. With 1 base removed from V and 6 bases from J, the gap between germline ends came to 10 bases. The CDR3 covers 13 residues. Germline V gives CDR1 SGHRS, CDR2 YFSETQ. The CDR3 DNA is TGCGCCAGCAGCTTGCACTCCCTGGATGGCTACACCTTC. This gives the protein CASSLHSLDGYTF.

The chain links TRBV11-2 to TRBJ1-6; TRBD1 is a possible D gene (5 bases). This CDR3 region has 15 residues. With 5 bases removed from V and 5 bases from J, the gap between germline ends came to 13 bases. The germline gives CDR1 SGHAT, CDR2 FQNNGV. The CDR3 nucleotides read TGTGCCAGCAGCCAGCGAAGGGGAAATAATTCACCCCTCCACTTT. Encoded protein: CASSQRRGNNSPLHF.

The V and J genes are TRBV30 and TRBJ1-5, with D unresolved. There are 14 residues in the CDR3. Trimming took off 0 bases at V and 4 bases at J, with 10 bases between the two ends. Germline assignment: CDR1 GTSNPN and CDR2 SVGIG (reference sequence). CDR3 sequence (DNA): TGTGCCTGGAGTGTGGGTACGGGTAATCAGCCCCAGCATTTT. Protein: CAWSVGTGNQPQHF.

The chain carries TRBV27 and TRBJ1-2; 11 bases fit TRBD1. V lost 5 bases and J lost 8; bases outside the gene matches: 13. The CDR3 runs 16 residues. Germline CDR1 MNHEY, CDR2 SMNVEV (reference sequence). The CDR3 region is CASSPPPGQGALGYTF. The DNA for the CDR3 is TGTGCCAGCAGTCCCCCCCCCGGACAGGGGGCGCTGGGCTACACCTTC.

The chain uses TRBV10-3 and TRBJ1-2; 7 nucleotides agree with TRBD1. This CDR3 has 14 amino acids. Trimming removed 4 bases from V and 4 bases from J; junction bases left unmatched: 6. Germline V CDR1 and CDR2: ENHRY, SYGVKD. The CDR3 here is CAISVRQGGYGYTF. The CDR3 DNA sequence: TGTGCCATCAGTGTGCGGCAGGGGGGCTATGGCTACACCTTC.

The V call is TRBV4-3, the J call TRBJ2-5; no clear D gene. The V gene lost 0 bases and the J gene lost 0 bases, with 8 bases spanning the gap. This CDR3 region has 15 residues. Germline lookup yields CDR1 LGHNA and CDR2 YSLEER. CDR3 coding DNA: TGCGCCAGCAGCCAAGACCTCAGTTACCAAGAGACCCAGTACTTC. Residues: CASSQDLSYQETQYF.

V is TRBV7-2 and J is TRBJ2-7; 10 nucleotides match TRBD2. This CDR3 region has 15 residues. V lost 3 bases to trimming and J lost 4 bases; unmatched junction nucleotides: 6. Germline values: CDR1 SGHTA, CDR2 FQGNSA. As DNA, the CDR3 is TGTGCCAGCAGCTTGAGCGGGACTAGCGATTACGAGCAGTACTTC. Its protein product is CASSLSGTSDYEQYF. The variable domain in full, with the rest retrieved from reference TRBV7-2 and TRBJ2-7, is GAGVSQSPSNKVTEKGKDVELRCDPISGHTALYWYRQSLGQGLEFLIYFQGNSAPDKSGLPSDRFSAERTGGSVSTLTIQRTQQEDSAVYLCASSLSGTSDYEQYFGPGTRLTVT.

A single count supports this clone. V is TRBV6-6 and J is TRBJ2-7, with 11 bases lining up with TRBD1. Germline V gene data show CDR1 as MNHNY and CDR2 as SVGAGI (reference sequence). The CDR3 length is 14 residues. V lost 2 bases to trimming and J lost 5 bases; unmatched junction nucleotides: 2. This CDR3 reads CASSYGTGGHEQYF. The CDR3 DNA reads TGTGCCAGCAGTTACGGGACAGGGGGACACGAGCAGTACTTC.

The chain joins TRBV4-3 to TRBJ2-4; 7 nucleotides agree with TRBD2. This CDR3 is 18 amino acids long. The germline V gene encodes CDR1 LGHNA and CDR2 YSLEER. V was clipped by 0 bases and J by 2 bases; unmatched bases: 10. For the CDR3, the DNA is TGCGCCAGCAGCCAAGACCCTGGGGGGGGTCTAACCAAAAACATTCAGTACTTC. As protein: CASSQDPGGGLTKNIQYF.

The V call is TRBV9, the J call TRBJ2-3; 11 bases line up with TRBD2. The CDR3 has 16 amino acids. The junction had 5 bases not matched to a gene; V was cut back by 0 bases and J by 5 bases. CDR1 is SGDLS, CDR2 YYNGEE, per germline. The CDR3 bases are TGTGCCAGCAGCGTAGCTGGGACTAGCGGTCTAGATACGCAGTATTTT. Translation: CASSVAGTSGLDTQYF.

V gene TRBV2 combines with J gene TRBJ1-1, with D uncertain. CDR3 length equals 16 residues. V lost 2 bases to trimming and J lost 0 bases, with 13 bases between them. From germline, CDR1 is SNHLY and CDR2 FYNNEI. CDR3 loop: CASSERGQLLNTEAFF. The DNA for the CDR3 is TGTGCCAGCAGTGAACGGGGTCAGTTGTTGAACACTGAAGCTTTCTTT.

The chain links TRBV28 to TRBJ1-5; perhaps TRBD1 as D (5 bases). V shed 2 bases and J shed 6 bases, with 11 bases lying between them. This CDR3 has 14 amino acids. Germline CDR1 reads MDHEN; CDR2 reads SYDVKM. DNA of the CDR3: TGTGCCAGCAGTTTAAGGGGTTTTGGTCAGCCCCAGCATTTT. This codes for CASSLRGFGQPQHF.

The V call is TRBV6-2 or TRBV6-3, the J call TRBJ2-4; 7 nucleotides line up with TRBD1. The CDR3 loop spans 14 amino acids. Germline CDR1 and CDR2: MNHEY and SVGEGT. The trim removed 4 bases at V and 7 bases at J, leaving 7 bases unmatched. The CDR3 nucleotides are TGTGCCAGCAGTTCGACAGGGCCGGGGAACATTCAGTACTTC. Residues: CASSSTGPGNIQYF.

The chain recombines TRBV29-1 with TRBJ2-1, with TRBD2 matching over 14 bases. J was trimmed by 5 bases and V by 4 bases; bases with no gene match: 4. Per germline, CDR1 SQVTM and CDR2 ANQGSEA. This CDR3 comprises 15 residues. The CDR3 DNA reads TGCAGCGTTGGACTAGCGGGAGGGACCAACAATGAGCAGTTCTTC. Protein: CSVGLAGGTNNEQFF.